This TCR beta chain was profiled in a study of T cell responses to AZD1222 COVID-19 vaccine. Findings and limits, study-wide: No day 14 peak samples; only post-peak repertoires were characterized. Baseline testing showed seropositivity in only a handful of AZD1222 recipients. Two AZD1222 administrations were followed by greater Spike-specific TCR breadth and depth.

Germline values: CDR1 SGHTA, CDR2 FQGTGA. V shed 4 bases, J shed 6 bases, and the junction held 8 bases outside the gene matches. The CDR3 runs to 15 residues. About this clone itself: Its cognate antigen is unknown.

Using immunoSEQ multiplex PCR, the repertoire was profiled, and TCRdb retains in-frame clones only, with some absent. The repertoire has under 200,000 clones, more than 90% of them found once; the top ten carry 3.6%. The chain links TRBV7-3 to TRBJ2-1, with 8 bases that match TRBD2. Sequenced here: peripheral blood, sampled 28 days after the second dose of the MenACWY control vaccine. The source is an adult who received the MenACWY meningococcal vaccine as a control. The CDR3 sequence: CASSSSGFPSNEQFF. Written as DNA, the CDR3 is TGTGCCAGCAGCTCTAGCGGGTTCCCTTCCAATGAGCAGTTCTTC.